The clone carrying this T cell receptor (beta chain) was seen repeatedly, ten times or more. No antigen is known for it. Time point noted: newly diagnosed GD, antithyroid drugs for less than 3 months. TCR sequences were obtained from RNA taken from PBMCs. Investigators prepared the TCR beta libraries by applying iRepertoire HTBI primers and Arm-PCR of CDR3 regions. As originally analysed: Throughout the samples, researchers identified roughly 59 TRBV and 13 to 15 TRBJ segments. In TCRdb, the multiplex PCR reads were re-called with MiXCR into one record per CDR3 protein. The V and J calls and clone size come from TCRdb's table, not from the authors' own analysis. The sample records approximately 210,000 distinct CDR3 sequences, about a sixth being singletons. This sample is drawn from a study of regulatory T cells in long-lasting Graves disease. Germline CDR1 and CDR2: MNHEY and SVGEGT. V shed 6 bases and J 5 bases; nucleotides not matched to a gene: 6. The CDR3 is made up of 13 amino acids.

Study-wide findings and caveats: Patients with persistent Graves' had lower TCR diversity than newly diagnosed patients. It is possible that accuracy was reduced by the small size of the sample.

The rearrangement joins TRBV6-2 or TRBV6-3 to TRBJ2-5; 7 nucleotides align to TRBD1. The sequence was collected from a female donor with Graves disease. Sequencing used peripheral blood mononuclear cells (PBMCs), obtained at new diagnosis, from a patient treated with antithyroid drugs. CDR3 DNA: TGTGCCAGCAGCACGGACAGGTTCGAGACCCAGTACTTC. Its translation: CASSTDRFETQYF.